The subject of this entry is one TCR beta chain. No antigen is known for it. As for time point: week 35, safety follow-up. Mutant IDH1 20-mer peptide, at 300 ug, made up each vaccine dose, with topical imiquimod. The CDR3 is made up of 16 amino acids. V shed 1 base and J 5 bases; nucleotides not matched to a gene: 8. Germline values: CDR1 SEHNR, CDR2 FQNEAQ (reference sequence). This record comes from a study of a mutant IDH1 vaccine in newly diagnosed glioma. Study outcomes and limitations: Of all patients, 85% to 95% showed vaccine-induced immune responses. Any relationship between pseudoprogression and changes in top peripheral T cell clonotypes seemed absent.

Profiled with immunoSEQ multiplex PCR; TCRdb holds only in-frame clones, not every one. The sample includes fewer than 45,000 clones, around 89% seen only once; the top ten take around 1.5%. The clonotype originates from a middle-aged man with glioma. The material was PBMCs, obtained from a glioma patient whose treatment included an IDH1 peptide vaccine. The chain has TRBV7-9 and TRBJ1-2, with 9 bases matching TRBD1. The CDR3 sequence: CASSLEGTGKGYGYTF. Written as DNA, the CDR3 is TGTGCCAGCAGCTTAGAGGGGACAGGGAAAGGGTATGGCTACACCTTC.